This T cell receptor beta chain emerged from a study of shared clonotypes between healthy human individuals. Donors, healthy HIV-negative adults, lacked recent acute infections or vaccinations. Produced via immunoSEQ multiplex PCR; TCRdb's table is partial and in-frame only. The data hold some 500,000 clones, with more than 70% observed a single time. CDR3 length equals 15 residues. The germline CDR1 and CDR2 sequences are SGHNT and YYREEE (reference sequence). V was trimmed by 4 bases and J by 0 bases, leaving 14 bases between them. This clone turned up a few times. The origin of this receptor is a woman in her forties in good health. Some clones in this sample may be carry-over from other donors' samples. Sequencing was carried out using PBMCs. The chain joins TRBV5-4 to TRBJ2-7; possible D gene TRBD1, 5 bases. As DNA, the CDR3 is TGTGCCAGCAGCGACCGAGACAGACCCTCCTACGAGCAGTACTTC. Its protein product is CASSDRDRPSYEQYF.